This section outlines one TCR beta chain sequence together with its context. Its antigen is not identified. CDR3 length: 13 residues. V gave up 4 bases and J gave up 2 bases, with 8 bases separating them. Looked up from germline, CDR1 is MRHNA and CDR2 is SNTAGT. These data are taken from a study of PD-L1 blockade in urothelial cancer. Study at large: The number of prior chemotherapy regimens per patient was 0 to 3. The median T cell count in blood samples was 140,000 to 150,000. General study findings and limits: By 3 weeks, tumor-associated blood clones had expanded more in durable-benefit patients. Patients with below-median pretreatment blood clonality survived longer.

The table came from immunoSEQ multiplex PCR; TCRdb's copy has only in-frame clones and leaves some out. The sample holds about 50,000 clones, nearly 90% seen once. This material consisted of PBMCs, taken around atezolizumab (anti-PD-L1) treatment. This TCR was sampled from a man in his sixties with urothelial cancer. The chain couples TRBV6-4 to TRBJ1-2; D is unclear. Written as DNA, the CDR3 is TGTGCCAGCAGTGGCGGCTTGAACTATGGCTACACCTTC. Its translation: CASSGGLNYGYTF.